Listed below are T cell receptor beta chains from one sample, sequenced in a study of OX40 agonist ivuxolimab in advanced cancers. Only in-frame clones appear in the TCRdb table, and some are missing; sequencing was by immunoSEQ multiplex PCR. Counted here are 48,000 or so clones, 90% to 95% occurring once; the ten biggest clones make up roughly 12%. The sample consisted of CD4+ or CD8+ T cells sorted from blood, taken in a trial of the OX40 agonist ivuxolimab. These receptors were collected from an adult with an advanced solid tumor such as melanoma, head and neck, liver or kidney cancer. Each CDR3 is given without its conserved first and last residue. Not all rows give a size; the values are once, few, many and, for expanded clones, a class.

J gene: TRBJ2-4
clone size: -
V gene: TRBV6-1
CDR3 protein: ASRDLGREENIQY

J gene: TRBJ2-1
clone size: -
V gene: TRBV11-2
CDR3 protein: ASSLASSYNEQF

J gene: TRBJ2-1
clone size: -
V gene: TRBV19
CDR3 protein: ASSMGRGIYNEQF

J gene: TRBJ2-1
clone size: -
V gene: TRBV1
CDR3 protein: TSSQFRDSSNEQF

J gene: TRBJ1-1
clone size: -
V gene: TRBV21-1
CDR3 protein: ASPKDIGGWTEAF

J gene: TRBJ2-1
clone size: -
V gene: TRBV7-2
CDR3 protein: ASSLGLGAYNEQF

J gene: TRBJ2-3
clone size: -
V gene: TRBV27
CDR3 protein: ASRGTLFTDTQY

J gene: TRBJ1-1
clone size: -
V gene: TRBV6-5
CDR3 protein: ASSLGGMDF

J gene: TRBJ2-3
clone size: -
V gene: TRBV27
CDR3 protein: ASYALGGLAGDTQY

J gene: TRBJ1-4
clone size: -
V gene: TRBV15
CDR3 protein: ATSRDRASPNEKLF

J gene: TRBJ2-7
clone size: -
V gene: TRBV4-1
CDR3 protein: ASSSPGTGKDPYKEQY

J gene: TRBJ1-4
clone size: -
V gene: TRBV19
CDR3 protein: ASSAPDGLF

J gene: TRBJ2-5
clone size: -
V gene: TRBV20-1
CDR3 protein: SARDLGTQY

J gene: TRBJ2-1
clone size: -
V gene: TRBV6-4
CDR3 protein: ANREGDRATEQF

J gene: TRBJ2-7
clone size: -
V gene: TRBV6-6
CDR3 protein: ASSSGATYEQY

J gene: TRBJ2-1
clone size: -
V gene: TRBV4-1
CDR3 protein: ASSQRGTSGLYNEQF

J gene: TRBJ2-5
clone size: -
V gene: TRBV6-5
CDR3 protein: ASSYSSGAGETQY

J gene: TRBJ2-3
clone size: -
V gene: TRBV7-6
CDR3 protein: ASSLGTGLAGTTDTQY

J gene: TRBJ2-3
clone size: once
V gene: TRBV11-3
CDR3 protein: ASSLERDTQY

J gene: TRBJ1-1
clone size: once
V gene: TRBV28
CDR3 protein: ASSLWGGTEAF

J gene: TRBJ2-7
clone size: -
V gene: TRBV14
CDR3 protein: ASSQGTGEGYEQY

J gene: TRBJ2-1
clone size: -
V gene: TRBV19
CDR3 protein: ASSIGLGAGVNEQF

J gene: TRBJ2-3
clone size: -
V gene: TRBV7-9
CDR3 protein: ASSSRDTDTQY

J gene: TRBJ2-7
clone size: -
V gene: TRBV27
CDR3 protein: ASSLKWGYEQY

J gene: TRBJ2-7
clone size: -
V gene: TRBV7-2
CDR3 protein: ASSLTSSYEQY

J gene: TRBJ2-3
clone size: -
V gene: TRBV7-2
CDR3 protein: ASSSRAGTDTQY

J gene: TRBJ2-1
clone size: -
V gene: TRBV7-9
CDR3 protein: ASGLGLF

J gene: TRBJ2-7
clone size: -
V gene: TRBV27
CDR3 protein: ASSPTGDEYEQY

J gene: TRBJ2-3
clone size: -
V gene: TRBV6-5
CDR3 protein: ASSYSTSGNTDTQY

J gene: TRBJ1-1
clone size: -
V gene: TRBV6-5
CDR3 protein: ASSYGPGTEAF

J gene: TRBJ2-7
clone size: once
V gene: TRBV11-2
CDR3 protein: ASYGTGGYYGPYEQY

J gene: TRBJ2-5
clone size: once
V gene: TRBV6-1
CDR3 protein: ASSEIIAGGTGGRETQY

J gene: TRBJ2-7
clone size: -
V gene: TRBV11-2
CDR3 protein: ASSLEGQSYEQY

J gene: TRBJ1-2
clone size: -
V gene: TRBV2
CDR3 protein: ASSGGLSYGYT

J gene: TRBJ2-2
clone size: -
V gene: TRBV11-1
CDR3 protein: ASSYPRREQNTGELF

J gene: TRBJ2-5
clone size: -
V gene: TRBV6-5
CDR3 protein: ASSYSTTQETQY

J gene: TRBJ2-2
clone size: -
V gene: TRBV2
CDR3 protein: ASSPRTDWASGELF

J gene: TRBJ2-1
clone size: -
V gene: TRBV29-1
CDR3 protein: SPDRNNEQF

J gene: TRBJ1-2
clone size: -
V gene: TRBV29-1
CDR3 protein: SAFGGNYGYT

J gene: TRBJ1-5
clone size: -
V gene: TRBV10-1
CDR3 protein: ASNAGRESISNQPQH

J gene: TRBJ1-4
clone size: -
V gene: TRBV27
CDR3 protein: ASSFLQGTNEKLF